Below, one T cell receptor beta chain is given with its context. These data are taken from a study of OX40 agonist ivuxolimab in advanced cancers. Study summary: Three patients showed partial responses: one hepatocellular carcinoma and two cutaneous melanoma cases.

TCRdb keeps only in-frame clones here, not all; method: immunoSEQ multiplex PCR. The table includes under 90,000 clones, about 92% detected once. From germline, CDR1 is SGHAT and CDR2 FQNNGV. This CDR3 is 14 amino acids long. Trimming left V 7 bases short and J 3 bases short, with 16 bases between. Here the sequenced sample was CD4+ or CD8+ T cells sorted from blood, taken in a trial of the OX40 agonist ivuxolimab. This clonotype originated in an adult with an advanced solid tumor such as melanoma, head and neck, liver or kidney cancer. The chain combines TRBV11-2 with TRBJ2-7; D is possibly TRBD1 (6 bases). The CDR3 loop reads CASTTDRSYYEQYF. The CDR3 DNA reads TGTGCCAGCACCACCGACAGGTCCTACTACGAGCAGTACTTC.